This entry lists 6 T cell receptor beta chains sequenced from one sample in a study of blood T cell repertoires in COVID-19. Clones were sequenced by immunoSEQ multiplex PCR, and TCRdb holds only the in-frame ones, with some missing. The sample lists about 170,000 clones, 85% occurring once. Material: peripheral blood. These receptor sequences come from a human donor with acute or convalescent COVID-19. The donor label of this sample is uncertain.

The chain joins TRBV18 to TRBJ1-3, with 9 bases that match TRBD1. V trimming: 4 bases; J trimming: 0 bases; junction bases outside the gene matches: 13. The germline CDR1 and CDR2 sequences are KGHSH and LQKENI. This CDR3 is built from 19 residues. The CDR3 spells CASSRTGTGIRGSGNTIYF. Here the CDR3 DNA reads TGTGCCAGCTCACGAACCGGGACAGGGATTCGTGGCTCTGGAAACACCATATATTTT. The full variable domain, in which reference TRBV18 and TRBJ1-3 provide the parts outside the CDR3, is NAGVMQNPRHLVRRRGQEARLRCSPMKGHSHVYWYRQLPEEGLKFMVYLQKENIIDESGMPKERFSAEFPKEGPSILRIQQVVRGDSAAYFCASSRTGTGIRGSGNTIYFGEGSWLTVV.

This chain connects TRBV9 to TRBJ1-1, with D perhaps TRBD1 (6 bases). The CDR3 covers 15 residues. Trimming shortened V by 4 bases and J by 7 bases, and 20 bases separated the two germline ends. Germline V gene data show CDR1 as SGDLS and CDR2 as YYNGEE. CDR3 sequence (DNA): TGTGCCAGCAGCTTACCAACAGGGAATGGGGGTGAAGCTTTCTTT. The encoded protein is CASSLPTGNGGEAFF.

The V gene is TRBV5-6, the J gene TRBJ2-7; 10 bases are shared with TRBD2. CDR1 and CDR2 from the germline V gene are SGHDT and YYEEEE. V was clipped by 0 bases and J by 2 bases; unmatched bases: 2. The CDR3 contains 15 residues. The CDR3 DNA is TGTGCCAGCAGCTTGGGCCTAGCGGGGGCCTACGAGCAGTACTTC. It translates to CASSLGLAGAYEQYF.

This sequence joins TRBV7-8 and TRBJ2-1; 11 nucleotides match TRBD2. CDR1 and CDR2 (germline): SGHVS, FQNEAQ. This CDR3 spans 16 amino acids. The V and J ends lost 5 bases and 10 bases, in that order; junction bases with no gene match: 13. In DNA, the CDR3 is TGTGCCAGCAGCCCTCCCTTAAGACTAGCGGGGAAGGAGCAGTTCTTC. Protein sequence: CASSPPLRLAGKEQFF.

The V call is TRBV7-2, the J call TRBJ2-3; TRBD1 matches 7 bases. V trimming: 3 bases; J trimming: 3 bases; junction bases outside the gene matches: 6. The CDR3 is 15 residues long. Germline values: CDR1 SGHTA, CDR2 FQGNSA. The CDR3: CASSFTGQQTDTQYF. CDR3 nucleotides: TGTGCCAGCAGCTTTACGGGACAGCAGACAGATACGCAGTATTTT.

To note about this clone: One end of the junction does not line up with germline, which may come from a read error. The chain recombines TRBV6-2 or TRBV6-3 with TRBJ2-1; possibly TRBD2 for D (6 bases). Germline CDR1 and CDR2: MNHEY and SVGEGT. The CDR3 spans 11 residues. The CDR3 is CASSDLARKLF. DNA of the CDR3: TGTGCCAGCAGCGATCTAGCGAGGAAGCTCTTC.